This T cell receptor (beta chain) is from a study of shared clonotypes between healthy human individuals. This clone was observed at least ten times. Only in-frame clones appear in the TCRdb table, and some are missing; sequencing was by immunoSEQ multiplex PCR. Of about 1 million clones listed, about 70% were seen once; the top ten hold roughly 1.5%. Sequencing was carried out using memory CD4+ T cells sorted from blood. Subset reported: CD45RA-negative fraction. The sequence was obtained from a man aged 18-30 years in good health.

The CDR3 nucleotides read TGTGCCAGCAGCTTATCCCTCGGCACCGGGGAGCTGTTTTTT. It codes for CASSLSLGTGELFF. The chain combines TRBV7-9 with TRBJ2-2; D unclear. The CDR3 sequence is 14 residues long. The V gene's germline CDR1 is SEHNR and CDR2 FQNEAQ (reference sequence). The V end was cut by 2 bases, the J end by 4 bases, with 8 bases between.